Sequencing of this T cell receptor (beta chain) was carried out in a study of OX40 agonist ivuxolimab in advanced cancers. Study-level information: Anti-PD-1, anti-PD-L1 or anti-CTLA-4 therapy given earlier was allowed, and around 40% had some.

Sequencing was performed with immunoSEQ multiplex PCR; in TCRdb, only in-frame clones are kept and a portion is missing. The sample lists around 100,000 clones; 85% to 95% were seen once. This receptor was identified in an adult with an advanced solid tumor such as melanoma, head and neck, liver or kidney cancer. Sequencing used CD4+ or CD8+ T cells sorted from blood, obtained in a trial of the OX40 agonist ivuxolimab.

The CDR3 region has the DNA TGTGCCACCAGCAGAGATGGAGCACCCAAAAACATTCAGTACTTC. It encodes CATSRDGAPKNIQYF. V gene TRBV15 combines with J gene TRBJ2-4; the D is unclear. Per germline, CDR1 LNHNV and CDR2 YYDKDF (reference sequence). V dropped 0 bases and J dropped 2 bases, with 8 bases sitting between them. This CDR3 is built from 15 residues.